This T cell receptor (beta chain) was captured in a study of regulatory T cells in long-lasting Graves disease. The study, taken as a whole, reports: Results may be inaccurate due to the small sample size.

This clonotype was counted ten times or more. The antigen remains unidentified. The length of the CDR3 is 13 residues. The germline V gene encodes CDR1 SQVTM and CDR2 ANQGSEA. The V end lost 4 bases, the J end lost 5 bases, and 14 bases lay between the germline ends. Arm-PCR of CDR3 regions and iRepertoire HTBI primers were used to build TCR beta libraries. MiXCR, run by TCRdb on the multiplex PCR reads, gives a single entry per CDR3 protein. Of around 400,000 distinct CDR3 sequences listed, about 10% were seen once; the top ten hold approximately 20%. Time point defined: newly diagnosed GD, antithyroid drugs for less than 3 months. PBMCs were the source of the RNA used for TCR sequencing. Criteria from the American Thyroid Association guidelines were applied to diagnose Graves' disease. These data also formed part of another study, on T cells in Graves' hyperthyroidism and ophthalmopathy. That paper adds: When ophthalmopathy did not progress within 18 months, Graves' hyperthyroidism was considered stable. Using 13 V-J features, a model discriminated ophthalmopathy from stable hyperthyroidism.

V usage is TRBV29-1 and J usage is TRBJ1-2; D uncertain. This sample comprised peripheral blood mononuclear cells (PBMCs), obtained at new diagnosis, from a patient treated with antithyroid drugs. The clonotype originates from a woman younger than 30 with Graves disease. The CDR3 region has the DNA TGCAGCGTTGTCGGTAACAGCTATTATGGCTACACCTTC. Amino acid sequence: CSVVGNSYYGYTF.